These T cell receptor beta chains were read from a single sample in a study of a mutant IDH1 vaccine in newly diagnosed glioma. For these receptors, no antigen is known. Method: immunoSEQ multiplex PCR; TCRdb's copy keeps in-frame clones and lacks some. The repertoire includes 35,000 to 40,000 clones, about four fifths of them detected once, and about 2.2% sits in the top ten. This sample comprised PBMCs, obtained from a glioma patient whose treatment included an IDH1 peptide vaccine. The receptors here all came from a man aged 40-49 years with glioma. Both conserved end residues are part of each CDR3. The order of the fields is J gene, clone size, V gene, D gene, CDR3 protein, CDR3 DNA. The D gene is left open where the match is weak. Only part of the rows carry a size: once, few, many, or a class if the clone is expanded.

J gene: TRBJ1-3
clone size: .
V gene: TRBV4-1
D gene: TRBD1
CDR3 protein: CASSQDTRGRWGNTIYF
CDR3 DNA: TGCGCCAGCAGCCAAGATACCAGGGGGCGGTGGGGAAACACCATATATTTT

J gene: TRBJ1-6
clone size: .
V gene: TRBV21-1
D gene: .
CDR3 protein: CASSKEGGSPLHF
CDR3 DNA: TGTGCCAGCAGCAAAGAAGGAGGTTCACCCCTCCACTTT

J gene: TRBJ2-3
clone size: .
V gene: TRBV5-6
D gene: .
CDR3 protein: CASSRTAMGDTQYF
CDR3 DNA: TGTGCCAGCAGTCGGACGGCTATGGGCGATACGCAGTATTTT

J gene: TRBJ1-3
clone size: .
V gene: TRBV14
D gene: .
CDR3 protein: CASSQDKGPGNTIYF
CDR3 DNA: TGTGCCAGCAGCCAAGATAAGGGTCCCGGAAACACCATATATTTT

J gene: TRBJ2-6
clone size: .
V gene: TRBV15
D gene: .
CDR3 protein: CATSRDGTGANVLTF
CDR3 DNA: TGTGCCACCAGCAGAGATGGAACCGGGGCCAACGTCCTGACTTTC

J gene: TRBJ1-1
clone size: .
V gene: TRBV6-1
D gene: .
CDR3 protein: CASSENSGLNTEAFF
CDR3 DNA: TGTGCCAGCAGTGAGAACAGCGGACTGAACACTGAAGCTTTCTTT

J gene: TRBJ1-1
clone size: .
V gene: TRBV2
D gene: .
CDR3 protein: CASSADSNTEAFF
CDR3 DNA: TGTGCCAGCAGCGCTGACAGCAACACTGAAGCTTTCTTT

J gene: TRBJ2-7
clone size: once
V gene: TRBV27
D gene: .
CDR3 protein: CASSSNRRQLFEQYF
CDR3 DNA: TGTGCCAGCAGTTCAAACAGGAGACAGCTTTTCGAGCAGTACTTC

J gene: TRBJ2-1
clone size: .
V gene: TRBV7-9
D gene: TRBD2
CDR3 protein: CASSLGVAREIGNEQFF
CDR3 DNA: TGTGCCAGCAGCTTAGGAGTGGCGCGGGAGATAGGTAATGAGCAGTTCTTC

J gene: TRBJ1-2
clone size: few
V gene: TRBV4-3
D gene: TRBD1
CDR3 protein: CASSQEPGTAYGYTF
CDR3 DNA: TGCGCCAGCAGCCAAGAGCCCGGGACAGCCTATGGCTACACCTTC

J gene: TRBJ2-7
clone size: once
V gene: TRBV5-6
D gene: TRBD1
CDR3 protein: CASSSFRDRRTYEQYF
CDR3 DNA: TGTGCCAGCAGCTCGTTCCGGGACAGGAGGACCTACGAGCAGTACTTC

J gene: TRBJ2-7
clone size: few
V gene: TRBV7-6
D gene: .
CDR3 protein: CASSLGTRGEQYF
CDR3 DNA: TGTGCCAGCAGCTTGGGGACTCGGGGGGAGCAGTACTTC

J gene: TRBJ1-1
clone size: .
V gene: TRBV5-5
D gene: .
CDR3 protein: CASSFYGNTEAFF
CDR3 DNA: TGTGCCAGCAGCTTCTACGGGAACACTGAAGCTTTCTTT

J gene: TRBJ2-7
clone size: .
V gene: TRBV5-1
D gene: TRBD1
CDR3 protein: CASSLGQVYEQYF
CDR3 DNA: TGCGCCAGCAGCCTCGGACAGGTCTACGAGCAGTACTTC

J gene: TRBJ1-1
clone size: .
V gene: TRBV18
D gene: .
CDR3 protein: CASSPTGNPEAFF
CDR3 DNA: TGTGCCAGCTCACCTACAGGGAATCCTGAAGCTTTCTTT

J gene: TRBJ2-7
clone size: .
V gene: TRBV13
D gene: .
CDR3 protein: CASSLGTGPYEQYF
CDR3 DNA: TGTGCCAGCAGCCTAGGGACGGGACCCTACGAGCAGTACTTC

J gene: TRBJ2-3
clone size: .
V gene: TRBV5-6
D gene: TRBD1
CDR3 protein: CASSLGQGWTDTQYF
CDR3 DNA: TGTGCCAGCAGCCTGGGACAGGGCTGGACAGATACGCAGTATTTT

J gene: TRBJ1-2
clone size: .
V gene: TRBV10-1
D gene: .
CDR3 protein: CASRGNGQKDNRGYTF
CDR3 DNA: TGCGCCAGCAGAGGAAATGGACAGAAAGACAATCGTGGCTACACCTTC

J gene: TRBJ2-1
clone size: once
V gene: TRBV7-9
D gene: .
CDR3 protein: CASSSTSGLASVNEQFF
CDR3 DNA: TGTGCCAGCAGCTCGACCTCTGGACTCGCTAGCGTGAATGAGCAGTTCTTC

J gene: TRBJ1-1
clone size: few
V gene: TRBV4-1
D gene: .
CDR3 protein: CASSQDIQGYTEAFF
CDR3 DNA: TGCGCCAGCAGCCAAGATATACAGGGATACACTGAAGCTTTCTTT

J gene: TRBJ2-5
clone size: .
V gene: TRBV5-4
D gene: TRBD2
CDR3 protein: CASSLGLAGGLGETQYF
CDR3 DNA: TGTGCCAGCAGCTTGGGGCTAGCGGGAGGTTTGGGGGAGACCCAGTACTTC

J gene: TRBJ2-2
clone size: .
V gene: TRBV7-9
D gene: .
CDR3 protein: CASSLNIKLWELFF
CDR3 DNA: TGTGCCAGCAGCTTAAATATTAAGCTTTGGGAGCTGTTTTTT

J gene: TRBJ1-1
clone size: .
V gene: TRBV7-9
D gene: .
CDR3 protein: CASSLQPNTEAFF
CDR3 DNA: TGTGCCAGCAGCTTACAGCCGAACACTGAAGCTTTCTTT

J gene: TRBJ2-7
clone size: few
V gene: TRBV2
D gene: .
CDR3 protein: CASRGPDAEQYF
CDR3 DNA: TGTGCCAGCAGGGGACCTGACGCCGAGCAGTACTTC

J gene: TRBJ2-2
clone size: .
V gene: TRBV7-2
D gene: .
CDR3 protein: CASSLDGLAGELFF
CDR3 DNA: TGTGCCAGCAGCTTAGACGGTCTTGCAGGGGAGCTGTTTTTT

J gene: TRBJ2-2
clone size: .
V gene: TRBV7-2
D gene: .
CDR3 protein: CASSSGGELFF
CDR3 DNA: TGTGCCAGCAGCTCTGGCGGGGAGCTGTTTTTT

J gene: TRBJ1-1
clone size: .
V gene: TRBV5-1
D gene: .
CDR3 protein: CASAFTVDTEAFF
CDR3 DNA: TGCGCCAGCGCCTTTACCGTAGACACTGAAGCTTTCTTT

J gene: TRBJ1-4
clone size: .
V gene: TRBV7-9
D gene: TRBD1
CDR3 protein: CASSYGQGEKLFF
CDR3 DNA: TGTGCCAGCAGCTACGGACAGGGCGAAAAACTGTTTTTT

J gene: TRBJ2-7
clone size: .
V gene: TRBV27
D gene: TRBD2
CDR3 protein: CASSRGGFPYEQYF
CDR3 DNA: TGTGCCAGCAGTCGGGGGGGGTTTCCCTACGAGCAGTACTTC

J gene: TRBJ1-3
clone size: .
V gene: TRBV10-1
D gene: TRBD1
CDR3 protein: CASSSGTDLSGNTIYF
CDR3 DNA: TGCGCCAGCAGTAGCGGGACAGATCTCTCTGGAAACACCATATATTTT

J gene: TRBJ1-3
clone size: .
V gene: TRBV7-7
D gene: .
CDR3 protein: CASSSTRGNTIYF
CDR3 DNA: TGTGCCAGCAGCAGTACACGGGGAAACACCATATATTTT

J gene: TRBJ1-5
clone size: .
V gene: TRBV28
D gene: .
CDR3 protein: CASRGRSNQPQHF
CDR3 DNA: TGTGCCAGCAGGGGACGTAGCAATCAGCCCCAGCATTTT

J gene: TRBJ2-2
clone size: .
V gene: TRBV27
D gene: .
CDR3 protein: CASSLGDRYRRNTGELFF
CDR3 DNA: TGTGCCAGCAGTTTAGGGGATCGGTACAGACGGAACACCGGGGAGCTGTTTTTT

J gene: TRBJ2-7
clone size: .
V gene: TRBV5-1
D gene: .
CDR3 protein: CASSPGQGSYEQYF
CDR3 DNA: TGCGCCAGCAGCCCCGGCCAGGGTTCCTACGAGCAGTACTTC

J gene: TRBJ2-5
clone size: few
V gene: TRBV6-5
D gene: .
CDR3 protein: CASRPPVGGETQYF
CDR3 DNA: TGTGCCAGCAGACCTCCAGTCGGAGGGGAGACCCAGTACTTC

J gene: TRBJ1-1
clone size: few
V gene: TRBV5-1
D gene: TRBD1
CDR3 protein: CASSYGTGGYAFF
CDR3 DNA: TGCGCCAGCAGCTACGGGACAGGGGGCTACGCTTTCTTT

J gene: TRBJ2-5
clone size: .
V gene: TRBV19
D gene: .
CDR3 protein: CASSIPGETGETQYF
CDR3 DNA: TGTGCCAGTAGTATCCCGGGAGAGACTGGTGAGACCCAGTACTTC